This T cell receptor beta chain was sequenced during a study of T cells in Graves' hyperthyroidism and ophthalmopathy. Study context: Peripheral blood was secured at the point of initial diagnosis, before any treatment.

This clonotype has a handful of counts. RNA transcripts were the template for amplifying TCR beta CDR3 regions. First-round RT-PCR with HTBI primers amplified the TCR CDR3 region. In TCRdb, the multiplex PCR reads were re-called with MiXCR into one record per CDR3 protein. The sample contains around 290,000 distinct CDR3 sequences, about 14% of which appear only once. Exclusions: uncontrolled infection, other autoimmune disease, pregnancy, lactation. In making diagnoses, clinical symptoms, serum thyroxine and TRAb, thyroid ultrasound and orbital computed tomography were all used. The sample, blood from the first hyperthyroidism diagnosis, precedes any ophthalmopathy symptoms. CDR1 is DFQATT, CDR2 SNEGSKA, per germline (reference sequence). CDR3 size: 18 residues. V was pared by 5 bases and J by 4 bases, with 19 bases of the junction left unmatched.

Material: blood. The rearrangement links TRBV20-1 to TRBJ1-5; 8 bases line up with TRBD1. This receptor was identified in a woman in her 30s with Graves' hyperthyroidism that later progressed to Graves' ophthalmopathy. The CDR3 DNA reads TGCAGTGCTTCGCCCGCTGGACAGGGAGGGGGGTGGAATCAGCCCCAGCATTTT. Protein sequence: CSASPAGQGGGWNQPQHF.